These 5 T cell receptor beta chains were all obtained from the same sample, sequenced in a study of post-analysis software for immune sequencing data (dated by TCRdb to 2015 to 2017). General study outcomes and caveats: A handful of TRBV segments, including TRBV5-6, TRBV5-1 and TRBV20-1, were significantly more frequent in patients than controls.

The antigens for these receptors are not known. Library method: PCR. TCRdb lists the instrument as Illumina HiSeq 2500. Unique molecular identifiers were incorporated into TCR beta cDNA libraries to reduce PCR and sequencing biases. Starting from the raw public reads, TCRdb applied fastp trimming at Q25, assembled clones with MiXCR and retained in-frame beta chains. Rows merge per CDR3 protein into single entries with the most common DNA and genes. Counted in this sample were more than 450,000 distinct CDR3 sequences; about 40% of them appeared once. In total, the top ten clones hold under 2% of the sample. The specimen was blood. All receptors come from a girl between 5 and 17 years old with multiple sclerosis.

By frequency in the sample, this clonotype is medium-sized. The chain combines TRBV7-2 with TRBJ2-3; D gene ambiguous. Germline CDR1 is SGHTA and CDR2 is FQGNSA. V lost 1 base to trimming and J lost 2 bases, with 1 base between them. CDR3 size: 12 residues. CDR3 DNA: TGTGCCAGCAGCTTAGACACAGATACGCAGTATTTT. Protein sequence: CASSLDTDTQYF.

The J gene is TRBJ2-5, the V gene TRBV24-1; D uncertain. The V end was cut by 8 bases, the J end by 3 bases, with 9 bases between. Germline CDR1 KGHDR, CDR2 SFDVKD. The CDR3 has 12 residues. CDR3 DNA: TGTGCCACCATATGCCCAGAAGAGACCCAGTACTTC. Translating gives CATICPEETQYF.

V usage is TRBV5-8 and J usage is TRBJ2-5, with D perhaps matching TRBD2 (6 bases). CDR1 is SGHTS, CDR2 YDEGEE, per germline. V gave up 5 bases and J gave up 4 bases, with 15 bases separating them. The CDR3 is 14 residues long. CDR3 nucleotide sequence: TGTGCCAGCAGTGAGACTAGAGTTCGAGAGACCCAGTACTTC. Translation: CASSETRVRETQYF.

To note about this clonotype: An end of the junction differs from the germline gene, which may be a read error. The rearrangement joins TRBV12-3 or TRBV12-4 to TRBJ2-5; 7 bases are a match to TRBD2. This CDR3 spans 14 amino acids. In DNA, the CDR3 is TGTGCCAGCAGCCGTTCCGGGACTAAAGAGACCCGGTACTTC. It is translated as CASSRSGTKETRYF.

V and J are TRBV27 and TRBJ2-3, with 11 bases that match TRBD2. The V gene's germline CDR1 is MNHEY and CDR2 SMNVEV (reference sequence). The CDR3 totals 16 residues. Trimming cost V 5 bases and J 2 bases; bases outside gene matches: 6. Written as DNA, the CDR3 is TGTGCCAGCAGTCGTCTAGCGGGGGGAAACACAGATACGCAGTATTTT. This translates into CASSRLAGGNTDTQYF.